Presented here are 20 T cell receptor beta chains from one specimen sequenced in a study of PD-L1 blockade in urothelial cancer. Sequenced by immunoSEQ multiplex PCR; TCRdb stores in-frame clones only, minus some. Of 95,000 to 100,000 clones in the sample, roughly 87% are singletons; the top ten hold 2% to 2.5%. The time point denotes: pretreatment peripheral blood. This material consisted of PBMCs, taken around atezolizumab (anti-PD-L1) treatment. The receptors derive from a man aged 60 to 69 with urothelial cancer.

This clone was detected only a few times. The chain has TRBV10-3 and TRBJ1-3, with 10 bases identical to TRBD1. Trimming removed 5 bases from V and 3 bases from J; junction bases left unmatched: 4. CDR1 ENHRY and CDR2 SYGVKD come from the germline V gene. The CDR3 is 15 amino acids. The CDR3 DNA follows: TGTGCCATCAGTATGACAGGGGGCGATGGAAACACCATATATTTT. Its protein product is CAISMTGGDGNTIYF.

This clone showed up just once. The V and J genes are TRBV6-5 and TRBJ1-2, with 9 positions matching TRBD1. Germline CDR1 MNHEY, CDR2 SVGAGI. V dropped 10 bases and J dropped 0; count of bases not matched to a gene: 3. The CDR3 extends over 13 amino acids. The CDR3 DNA follows: TGTGCCACCCGGACAGGGGCTAACTATGGCTACACCTTC. Its protein is CATRTGANYGYTF.

The chain recombines TRBV9 with TRBJ1-4; TRBD1 might be the D (6 bases). The germline CDR1 and CDR2 sequences are SGDLS and YYNGEE. CDR3 length equals 15 residues. V was clipped by 4 bases and J by 7 bases, with 17 bases between them. The CDR3 sequence is CASSREGGVGEKLFF. CDR3 nucleotides: TGTGCCAGCAGCCGAGAGGGGGGGGTTGGTGAAAAACTGTTTTTT.

The rearrangement uses TRBV2 and TRBJ1-5; no firm D call. The CDR3 has 13 amino acids. Trimming took 10 bases from V and 0 from J, leaving 10 bases between them. From germline, CDR1 is SNHLY and CDR2 FYNNEI. This CDR3 is CATRQASNQPQHF. As DNA, the CDR3 is TGTGCCACCCGCCAGGCTAGCAATCAGCCCCAGCATTTT.

The chain uses TRBV5-1 and TRBJ2-4; 12 nucleotides match TRBD2. The CDR3 loop spans 15 amino acids. Germline V lookup: CDR1 SGHRS, CDR2 YFSETQ. With 2 bases clipped from V and 4 bases from J, the junction kept 1 base outside the gene matches. The CDR3 region is CASSFGLAGKNIQYF. In DNA form, the CDR3 reads TGCGCCAGCAGCTTTGGACTAGCGGGGAAAAACATTCAGTACTTC.

The chain joins TRBV10-3 to TRBJ2-5, with 9 bases fitting TRBD2. The junction had 5 bases not matched to a gene; V was cut back by 4 bases and J by 2 bases. Germline V lookup: CDR1 ENHRY, CDR2 SYGVKD. CDR3 length: 15 residues. CDR3 coding DNA: TGTGCCATCAGTGCGAGGAGCGGGGGGCAAGAGACCCAGTACTTC. It specifies CAISARSGGQETQYF.

The chain is built from TRBV9 and TRBJ2-5; TRBD2 matches 7 bases. Trimming cost V 1 base and J 2 bases; bases outside gene matches: 17. CDR3 length: 19 amino acids. Germline V gene lookup returns CDR1 SGDLS and CDR2 YYNGEE. The CDR3 region has the DNA TGTGCCAGCAGCGTAACAGCTAGCGGAGGTGGAGGTCAACAAGAGACCCAGTACTTC. Its translation is CASSVTASGGGGQQETQYF. Using reference TRBV9 and TRBJ2-5 for the parts outside the CDR3, the full variable domain is DSGVTQTPKHLITATGQRVTLRCSPRSGDLSVYWYQQSLDQGLQFLIQYYNGEERAKGNILERFSAQQFPDLHSELNLSSLELGDSALYFCASSVTASGGGGQQETQYFGPGTRLLVL.

The chain employs TRBV30 and TRBJ1-4; perhaps TRBD1 as D (5 bases). Germline assignment: CDR1 GTSNPN and CDR2 SVGIG (reference sequence). The CDR3 contains 13 residues. Trimming took off 6 bases at V and 10 bases at J, with 18 bases between the two ends. The CDR3 region is CACGGVLVGKLFF. The CDR3, as DNA: TGTGCCTGCGGAGGGGTATTGGTTGGAAAACTGTTTTTT.

This chain uses TRBV4-3 with TRBJ2-7, with 9 bases fitting TRBD1. Germline CDR1 is LGHNA and CDR2 is YSLEER. With V trimmed by 0 bases and J by 7 bases, 10 bases remained unmatched. CDR3 length: 16 residues. In nucleotides, the CDR3 is TGCGCCAGCAGCCAAGATCAGGGACAGGGAGGTAGGGAGCAGTACTTC. Translated, it gives CASSQDQGQGGREQYF.

This chain joins TRBV10-3 and TRBJ2-2, with TRBD1 as a possible D gene (7 bases). Germline CDR1 is ENHRY and CDR2 is SYGVKD. The CDR3 sequence is 14 residues long. The V gene lost 11 bases and the J gene lost 0 bases, with 13 bases spanning the gap. CDR3 loop: CASRGEANTGELFF. The CDR3 nucleotides are TGTGCCTCCAGGGGGGAAGCGAACACCGGGGAGCTGTTTTTT.

The chain combines TRBV23-1 with TRBJ2-1; 10 bases fit TRBD2. TRBV23-1 is labeled an ORF, and its function is uncertain. This CDR3 is built from 17 residues. J gave up 7 bases and V 0 bases, and 9 bases lay outside the gene matches. The CDR3 reads CASSQSPLAGALNEQFF. The CDR3 coding sequence is TGCGCCAGCAGTCAATCCCCTCTAGCGGGGGCCCTTAATGAGCAGTTCTTC.

This chain connects TRBV2 to TRBJ2-7; the match to TRBD1 covers 10 bases. Germline CDR1 reads SNHLY; CDR2 reads FYNNEI. The J segment lost 4 bases and the V segment lost 0 bases, leaving 3 bases of the junction unmatched. The CDR3 is 15 amino acids. CDR3 nucleotide sequence: TGTGCCAGCAGTGAAGCCGGGACAGGGGTATACGAGCAGTACTTC. Translated: CASSEAGTGVYEQYF.

J is TRBJ2-4 and V is TRBV9; 9 bases are shared with TRBD2. CDR3 length: 17 residues. Trimming at V came to 0 bases and at J to 4 bases, leaving 8 bases not matched to a gene. Germline V gene data show CDR1 as SGDLS and CDR2 as YYNGEE. As DNA, the CDR3 is TGTGCCAGCAGCGTAGGAGGGAGCGGGAGGCCAAAAAACATTCAGTACTTC. This translates into CASSVGGSGRPKNIQYF.

The V call is TRBV6-5, the J call TRBJ1-4; no definite D call. CDR3 length: 13 residues. Trimming removed 6 bases from V and 3 bases from J, with 8 bases in between. The germline V gene encodes CDR1 MNHEY and CDR2 SVGAGI. CDR3 amino acids: CASRRSANEKLFF. DNA of the CDR3: TGTGCCAGCAGACGGTCGGCTAATGAAAAACTGTTTTTT.

This chain links TRBV4-1 with TRBJ2-2, with 10 nucleotides matching TRBD1. CDR3 length equals 15 residues. V lost 4 bases to trimming and J lost 5 bases; unmatched junction nucleotides: 4. The germline V gene has CDR1 MGHRA and CDR2 YSYEKL. CDR3 nucleotide sequence: TGCGCCAGCAGCCGCCCGGGACAGGGGACCGGGGAGCTGTTTTTT. Protein sequence: CASSRPGQGTGELFF.

The gene calls are TRBV7-2 and TRBJ1-6; TRBD1 might be the D (6 bases). The CDR3 has 17 amino acids. V was cut by 5 bases and J by 13 bases, with 27 bases left in between. Germline values: CDR1 SGHTA, CDR2 FQGNSA. CDR3 residues: CASSLQRDTQRSFPLHF. CDR3 nucleotide sequence: TGTGCCAGCAGCCTACAGCGGGACACTCAGAGATCCTTCCCCCTCCACTTT.

With respect to this clone: This CDR3 is also generated by other DNA sequences in the sample. This chain uses TRBV5-5 with TRBJ2-1; 9 bases are shared with TRBD2. Looked up from germline, CDR1 is SGHKS and CDR2 is YYEKEE (reference sequence). This CDR3 has 16 amino acids. V gave up 1 base and J gave up 4 bases; unmatched junction bases: 6. CDR3 DNA: TGTGCCAGCAGCTTGTTTAGCGGGGGACCTTACAATGAGCAGTTCTTC. As protein: CASSLFSGGPYNEQFF. Looking up the rest from reference TRBV5-5 and TRBJ2-1 gives the full variable domain: DAGVTQSPTHLIKTRGQQVTLRCSPISGHKSVSWYQQVLGQGPQFIFQYYEKEERGRGNFPDRFSARQFPNYSSELNVNALLLGDSALYLCASSLFSGGPYNEQFFGPGTRLTVL.

This clone has only one observation. The rearrangement links TRBV28 to TRBJ1-5; 7 bases align to TRBD1. The V gene's germline CDR1 is MDHEN and CDR2 SYDVKM. This CDR3 region has 13 residues. The ends lost 11 bases at V and 1 base at J; junction bases unmatched: 5. The CDR3 coding sequence is TGTGCCGGCCGAGGGGGCAGCAATCAGCCCCAGCATTTT. Translating gives CAGRGGSNQPQHF.

There are a few counts of this clone. The sample holds other DNA sequences that translate to the same CDR3. The chain is built from TRBV28 and TRBJ1-2; D ambiguous. The germline CDR1 and CDR2 sequences are MDHEN and SYDVKM. Trimming cost V 3 bases and J 8 bases, with 10 bases left between them. CDR3 length equals 12 residues. For the CDR3, the DNA is TGTGCCAGCAGTTTTGGACTGCTAGGCTACACCTTC. Translating gives CASSFGLLGYTF.

V and J are TRBV4-1 and TRBJ1-5, with 7 bases lining up with TRBD1. Germline V gene data show CDR1 as MGHRA and CDR2 as YSYEKL. With 3 bases clipped from V and 4 bases from J, the junction kept 12 bases outside the gene matches. This CDR3 is built from 17 residues. The CDR3 DNA reads TGCGCCAGCAGCCATTTGGGTAGTTGGGACAGTAATCAGCCCCAGCATTTT. It codes for CASSHLGSWDSNQPQHF.